This T cell receptor beta chain was recorded in a study of T cell clonotyping in hematopoietic cell transplantation. Study-wide results and limits: Graft donor and pretransplant recipient Inverse Simpson Index values predicted broader posttransplant TCR diversity. Pathologically expanded recipient clonotypes increased progressively from day 30 to day 180 as diversity fell.

Details on this clone: Its antigen is currently unknown.

Germline CDR1 KGHSH, CDR2 LQKENI. Trimming stripped 4 bases from V and 3 bases from J, with 6 bases between. CDR3 length: 12 amino acids. Profiling relied on immunoSEQ multiplex PCR, and the TCRdb table lists in-frame clones only, not all of them. The table shows 15,000 or so clones, with approximately 83% occurring only once. Recipient blood drawn about 28 days pretransplant and days 30, 100, 180 after. The receptor was derived from a female patient aged 40-50 years who had an allogeneic stem cell transplant from a related donor, so T cells may come from the graft donor. Some clones in this sample may be carry-over from other donors' samples. Source: PBMCs, taken 100 days after allogeneic stem cell transplant. This chain joins TRBV18 and TRBJ1-2, with D uncertain. In nucleotides, the CDR3 is TGTGCCAGCTCACAAAAGGACTATGGCTACACCTTC. Translating gives CASSQKDYGYTF.